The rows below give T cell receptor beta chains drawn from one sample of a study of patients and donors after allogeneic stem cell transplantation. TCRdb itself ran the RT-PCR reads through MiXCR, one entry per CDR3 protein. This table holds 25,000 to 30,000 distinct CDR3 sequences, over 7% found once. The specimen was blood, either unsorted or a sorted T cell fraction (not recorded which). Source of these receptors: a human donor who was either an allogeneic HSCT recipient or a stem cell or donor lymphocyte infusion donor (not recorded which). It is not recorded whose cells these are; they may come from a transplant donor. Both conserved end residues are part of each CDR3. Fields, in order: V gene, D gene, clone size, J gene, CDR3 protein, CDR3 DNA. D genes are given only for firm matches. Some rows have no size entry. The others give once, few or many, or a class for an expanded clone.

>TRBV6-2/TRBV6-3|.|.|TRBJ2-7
CASSLRAGTQYF
TGTGCCAGCAGCCTACGAGCCGGGACTCAGTACTTC
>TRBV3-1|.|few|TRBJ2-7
CASSQWGRGEQYF
TGTGCCAGCAGCCAATGGGGCAGGGGCGAGCAGTACTTC
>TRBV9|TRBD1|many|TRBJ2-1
CASKVPHRGSSYNEQFF
TGTGCCAGCAAGGTTCCCCACAGGGGAAGCTCCTACAATGAGCAGTTCTTC
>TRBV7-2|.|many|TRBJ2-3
CASSREGADTQYF
TGTGCCAGCAGTCGAGAGGGGGCAGATACGCAGTATTTT
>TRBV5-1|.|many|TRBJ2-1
CASSFFSASSYNEQFF
TGCGCCAGCAGCTTCTTTAGCGCCAGCTCCTACAATGAGCAGTTCTTC
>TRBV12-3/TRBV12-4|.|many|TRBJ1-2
CASSLDSGGYTF
TGTGCCAGCAGTTTGGACAGCGGGGGCTACACCTTC
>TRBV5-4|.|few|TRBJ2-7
CASSYSRGKSYEQYF
TGTGCCAGCAGCTATTCTCGGGGGAAGTCCTACGAGCAGTACTTC
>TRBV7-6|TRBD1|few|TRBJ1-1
CASSFGTGREAFF
TGTGCCAGCAGCTTCGGGACAGGGCGGGAAGCTTTCTTT
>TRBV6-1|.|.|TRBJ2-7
CASSRGNSYEQYF
TGTGCCAGCAGTAGGGGGAACTCCTACGAGCAGTACTTC
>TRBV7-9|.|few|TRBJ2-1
CASSLDFQGRPNEQFF
TGTGCCAGCAGCTTAGATTTTCAGGGAAGGCCCAATGAGCAGTTCTTC
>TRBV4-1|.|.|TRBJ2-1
CASSQEGCGRSYNEQFF
TGCGCCAGCAGCCAAGAGGGATGCGGGCGCTCCTACAATGAGCAGTTCTTC
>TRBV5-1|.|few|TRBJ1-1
CASRRWEAGRTEAFF
TGCGCCAGCCGCCGTTGGGAAGCAGGGCGGACTGAAGCTTTCTTT
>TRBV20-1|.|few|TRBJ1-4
CSAMQGSISEKLFF
TGCAGTGCTATGCAGGGCTCAATCTCTGAAAAACTGTTTTTT
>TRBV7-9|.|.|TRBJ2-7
CASSPHRPTQYEQYF
TGTGCCAGCAGCCCCCACCGGCCGACCCAATACGAGCAGTACTTC
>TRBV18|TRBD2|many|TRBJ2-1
CASSPTSGILHEQFF
TGTGCCAGCTCACCGACTAGCGGGATCCTCCATGAGCAGTTCTTC
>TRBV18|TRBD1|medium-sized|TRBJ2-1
CASSGTGYGEQFF
TGTGCCAGCTCCGGGACAGGATACGGTGAGCAGTTCTTC
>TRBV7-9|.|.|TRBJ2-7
CAGSLLNRQDGQYF
TGTGCCGGCAGCTTACTTAACAGGCAGGACGGGCAGTACTTC
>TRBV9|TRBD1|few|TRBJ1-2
CASSTDRGRYGYTF
TGTGCCAGCAGCACCGACAGGGGGCGATATGGCTACACCTTC
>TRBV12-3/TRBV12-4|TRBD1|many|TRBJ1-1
CASSPRTGGVTEAFF
TGTGCCAGCAGTCCCCGGACAGGGGGAGTCACTGAAGCTTTCTTT
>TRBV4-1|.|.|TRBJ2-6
CASSQDLRQPGANVLTF
TGCGCCAGCAGCCAAGATTTACGACAGCCTGGGGCCAACGTCCTGACTTTC
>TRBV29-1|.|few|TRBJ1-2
CSAEEDEGYYGYTF
TGCAGCGCCGAAGAGGATGAGGGGTACTATGGCTACACCTTC
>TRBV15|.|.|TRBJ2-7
CATSRGGSGSYEQYF
TGTGCCACCAGCAGAGGGGGTAGCGGTTCCTACGAGCAGTACTTC
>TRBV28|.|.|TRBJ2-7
CASTPGGDRASYEQYF
TGTGCCAGCACCCCGGGAGGGGACAGGGCCTCCTACGAGCAGTACTTC
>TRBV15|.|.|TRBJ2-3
CATSRVGAGTDTQYF
TGTGCCACCAGCAGAGTGGGGGCCGGAACAGATACGCAGTATTTT
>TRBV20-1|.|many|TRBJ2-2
CSARKQFSNTGELFF
TGCAGTGCTAGGAAACAGTTTAGTAACACCGGGGAGCTGTTTTTT
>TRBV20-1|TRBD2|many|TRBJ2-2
CSAGVGGAGDTGELFF
TGCAGTGCGGGCGTAGGGGGAGCGGGAGACACCGGGGAGCTGTTTTTT
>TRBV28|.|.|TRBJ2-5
CASSLGGSETQYF
TGTGCCAGCAGTTTGGGGGGTAGCGAGACCCAGTACTTC
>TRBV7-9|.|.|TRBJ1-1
CASSPRISSTEAFF
TGTGCCAGCAGCCCTCGGATCTCTAGCACTGAAGCTTTCTTT
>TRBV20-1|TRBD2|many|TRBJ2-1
CSVPTSGDFNEQFF
TGCAGTGTTCCGACTAGCGGGGATTTCAATGAGCAGTTCTTC
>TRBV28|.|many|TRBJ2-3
CASRRRGSTDTQYF
TGTGCCAGCAGAAGGCGGGGATCCACAGATACGCAGTATTTT
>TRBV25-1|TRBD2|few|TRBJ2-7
CASSEASGRTYEQYF
TGTGCCAGCAGTGAGGCTAGCGGGAGGACTTACGAGCAGTACTTC
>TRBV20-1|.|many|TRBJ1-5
CSATGGSDSNQPQHF
TGCAGTGCTACGGGGGGCTCGGATAGCAATCAGCCCCAGCATTTT
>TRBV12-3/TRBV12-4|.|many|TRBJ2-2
CASRGDTGELFF
TGTGCCAGCAGGGGAGACACCGGGGAGCTGTTTTTT
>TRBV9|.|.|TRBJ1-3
CASSVAPISGNTIYF
TGTGCCAGCAGCGTAGCTCCAATCTCTGGAAACACCATATATTTT
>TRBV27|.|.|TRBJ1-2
CASPPVTF
TGTGCCAGCCCCCCCGTCACCTTC
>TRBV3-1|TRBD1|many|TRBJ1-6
CASSDRGLRNSPLHF
TGTGCCAGCAGCGACAGGGGGCTCAGGAATTCACCCCTCCACTTT
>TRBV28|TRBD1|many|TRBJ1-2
CASSLLFGQGANGYTF
TGTGCCAGCAGTTTACTATTCGGGCAGGGGGCAAACGGCTACACCTTC
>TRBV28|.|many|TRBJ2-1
CASSLGLWRDGGNEQFF
TGTGCCAGCAGTTTGGGACTTTGGAGGGACGGAGGCAATGAGCAGTTCTTC
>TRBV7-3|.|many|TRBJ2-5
CASSSTGAGGETQYF
TGTGCCAGCAGCTCGACGGGGGCCGGGGGAGAGACCCAGTACTTC
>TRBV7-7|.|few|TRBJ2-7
CASSFDAGYEQYF
TGTGCCAGCAGCTTTGATGCGGGGTACGAGCAGTACTTC
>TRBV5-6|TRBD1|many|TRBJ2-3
CASSLELGQGTDTQYF
TGTGCCAGCAGCTTGGAGTTGGGACAGGGGACAGATACGCAGTATTTT
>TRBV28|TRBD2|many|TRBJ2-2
CASSKPGGGYTGELFF
TGTGCCAGCAGTAAACCCGGGGGGGGTTACACCGGGGAGCTGTTTTTT
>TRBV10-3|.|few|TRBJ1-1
CAISERGGTEAFF
TGTGCCATCAGTGAGAGGGGGGGCACTGAAGCTTTCTTT
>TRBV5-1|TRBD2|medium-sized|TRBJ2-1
CASSLVLAGQNEQFF
TGCGCCAGCAGCTTGGTACTAGCGGGCCAGAATGAGCAGTTCTTC